The entry that follows covers one TCR beta chain sequence. Individual cDNA molecules received unique molecular identifiers in the library. MiXCR was run by TCRdb on the RACE reads, yielding one entry per CDR3 protein. The data hold approximately 160,000 distinct CDR3 sequences, with 25% to 35% observed a single time. Described time point: patch test 3, about 24 weeks after DPC sensitization. Treatment specified: therapeutic diphenylcyclopropenone sensitization with weekly scalp DPC. Patch tests were applied only after blood draws. Donors, patients with alopecia ranging from 18 to 70 years old and judged suitable for DPC, provided samples. The sample is drawn from a study of human T cells and chemical hapten exposure. Whole-study context: A 2 cm by 2 cm inner upper arm patch received 2% DPC for sensitization.

V lost 5 bases to trimming and J lost 0 bases; unmatched junction nucleotides: 4. This CDR3 contains 15 residues. The chain couples TRBV12-3 or TRBV12-4 to TRBJ2-7; 10 nucleotides align to TRBD1. The sample here was whole blood, taken in connection with sensitization to the hapten diphenylcyclopropenone (DPC). The sequence was obtained from a woman between 18 and 29 years old with alopecia areata. Some clones in this sample may be carry-over from other donors' samples. Written as DNA, the CDR3 is TGTGCCAGCAGTCTGACAGGGGGCGCCTCCTACGAGCAGTACTTC. The encoded protein is CASSLTGGASYEQYF.